This TCR beta chain came from a study of Ad26.COV2.S vaccination and SARS-CoV-2 variants. The overall study: The Ad26.COV2.S arm of the COV1001 trial was where the donor was placed. Study findings and constraints: Measurements of TCR breadth and depth may have given underestimates of the total T cell responses.

From germline, CDR1 is SGHTA and CDR2 FQGNSA. The CDR3 spans 16 residues. The V end lost 2 bases, the J end lost 6 bases, and 20 bases lay between the germline ends. Indicated treatment: roughly 18 received Ad26.COV2.S at low or high dose, single or two shots; about 5 received placebo; per-sample allocation not given. Vaccine and placebo recipients were sampled on day 63 after the first injection. Concerning this clone itself: The target antigen is unknown.

The table came from immunoSEQ multiplex PCR; TCRdb's copy has only in-frame clones and leaves some out. The data show around 300,000 clones, with less than 90% seen just once and around 6.4% held by the top ten. This receptor was obtained from a person aged 18-60 years who received the Ad26.COV2.S COVID-19 vaccine or a placebo. The material sequenced was peripheral blood, taken in a trial of Ad26.COV2.S vaccine versus placebo. This chain uses TRBV7-2 with TRBJ2-7; no firm D call. CDR3 sequence reads: CASSLRDTYLASEQYF. The CDR3 bases are TGTGCCAGCAGCTTAAGGGATACCTACTTGGCATCCGAGCAGTACTTC.